This T cell receptor (beta chain) was recorded in a study of CD8 T cells in Susac syndrome. Study overall: When their blood was taken, patients with Susac syndrome were therapy-naive, taking corticosteroids, or taking intravenous immunoglobulin alone.

RNA in amounts of about 0.45 to 1 ug was reverse transcribed with random hexamers. TCRdb re-called the immunoSEQ multiplex PCR reads through MiXCR, storing one row per CDR3 protein. The data hold roughly 80,000 distinct CDR3 sequences, with around 94% observed a single time. Remarks on this clonotype: No antigen is known for it.

CDR3 length: 16 residues. The germline V and J ends were trimmed by 1 base and 3 bases, with 14 bases remaining between them. Recently defined diagnostic criteria classed the Susac syndrome patients as definite or probable. Overall study results and limits: Clonal expansion of CD8+ cells in Susac peaked in TEMRA cells (and in active patients). The authors found 15 to 20 Susac-specific public clones in total CD8+ repertoires and several in CD8+ TEMRA repertoires.

This chain connects TRBV12-3 or TRBV12-4 to TRBJ2-3; a possible D gene is TRBD1 (6 bases). Sequencing input: CD8+ T cells from PBMCs. The sequence was obtained from a human donor with Susac syndrome. The CDR3 reads CASSLGGGGWTDTQYF. CDR3 nucleotides: TGTGCCAGCAGTTTAGGAGGTGGGGGCTGGACAGATACGCAGTATTTT.